Given below is one TCR beta chain in context. The antigen remains undetermined. The germline gives CDR1 SGHVS, CDR2 FQNEAQ. The ends were cut back, 3 bases at V and 0 bases at J, with 9 bases in the middle. CDR3 length equals 16 residues. TCRdb re-analysed the 5' RACE reads in MiXCR, keeping a single row per CDR3 protein. The sample gives approximately 490,000 distinct CDR3 sequences, under 25% of which show up once; approximately 0.48% is in the top ten. The record originates from a study of identical twins. Study observations and caveats: Abundant cord blood beta clonotypes carried fewer insertions; memory repertoires showed none. An excess of low generation probability was shown by twin-shared out-of-frame alpha sequences. Excess sharing between twins was weaker in beta out-of-frame sequences.

These same records also appear under a second study, on yellow fever vaccine responses in identical twins. As that study records: Reports say the vaccine T cell response in twins looked partly convergent and partly personalized.

This TCR came from a woman aged 18-35 years in good health. Sequencing used CD4+ T cells sorted from blood. V is TRBV7-8 and J is TRBJ2-6; no clear D. In nucleotides, the CDR3 is TGTGCCAGCAGCTTGGTCAGAAACTCTGGGGCCAACGTCCTGACTTTC. This codes for CASSLVRNSGANVLTF.